The TCR beta chain under discussion was sequenced for a study of blood T cell repertoires in COVID-19. Study-level background: Sites across the United States, Italy and Spain contributed samples from acute and convalescent COVID-19. T cells, B-cell-depleted T cells, or PBMCs supplied cDNA or gDNA.

Sequencing used immunoSEQ multiplex PCR; TCRdb keeps in-frame clones, though not all of them. In the table there are some 38,000 clones, around four fifths of which are singletons. This CDR3 is 16 amino acids long. J gave up 3 bases and V 5 bases, and 3 bases lay outside the gene matches. Germline V lookup: CDR1 KGHDR, CDR2 SFDVKD. This clonotype was sampled from a man between 65 and 85 years old with acute or convalescent COVID-19. The sequenced sample consisted of peripheral blood. The chain is built from TRBV24-1 and TRBJ2-6, with 10 positions matching TRBD1. DNA for the CDR3: TGTGCCACCAGTGGACAGGGGGCGGATGGGGCCAACGTCCTGACTTTC. It yields the protein CATSGQGADGANVLTF.